This passage covers 10 T cell receptor beta chains from one sample sequenced in a study of CD8+ T cells in alopecia areata. Sequencing templates came from extracted RNA that was reverse transcribed into cDNA. Clones were read by immunoSEQ multiplex PCR, and TCRdb kept only the in-frame ones, dropping some. The table shows 180,000 or so clones, with approximately 50% occurring only once. As to treatment: oral pan-JAK inhibitor, 5-10 mg twice daily. Material: CD8+ T cells sorted from blood, obtained at approximately week 52, from a patient treated with tofacitinib. The origin of the receptors is a human donor with alopecia areata.

The sample holds one count of this clone. The chain couples TRBV13 to TRBJ2-5; D might be TRBD1 (6 bases). Germline CDR1 is PRHDT and CDR2 is FYEKMQ (reference sequence). Trimming took 4 bases from V and 10 from J, leaving 16 bases between them. The CDR3 totals 13 residues. This CDR3 reads CASSSRLEGDQYF. The CDR3 nucleotides read TGTGCCAGCAGCTCTAGACTCGAGGGGGACCAGTACTTC.

This chain links TRBV5-4 with TRBJ2-2, with D possibly being TRBD2 (5 bases). The V and J ends lost 4 bases and 8 bases respectively, with 18 bases between them. The CDR3 sequence is 15 residues long. CDR1 is SGHNT, CDR2 YYREEE, per germline (reference sequence). Here the CDR3 DNA reads TGTGCCAGCAGCGCTGGACTTATATCCAATGGGGAGCTGTTTTTT. The encoded protein is CASSAGLISNGELFF.

This chain links TRBV7-9 with TRBJ2-7, with D possibly TRBD1 on 6 matching bases. The germline gives CDR1 SEHNR, CDR2 FQNEAQ (reference sequence). Trimming left V 2 bases short and J 7 bases short, with 12 bases between. The CDR3 is 13 residues long. This chain's CDR3 is CASSLHDTGEQYF. In DNA, the CDR3 is TGTGCCAGCAGCTTACATGATACAGGGGAGCAGTACTTC.

This clone was found a few times. The chain combines TRBV10-3 with TRBJ2-4, with D perhaps matching TRBD2 (5 bases). The ends were cut back, 4 bases at V and 8 bases at J, with 12 bases in the middle. The germline V gene has CDR1 ENHRY and CDR2 SYGVKD. CDR3 length equals 13 residues. The CDR3 nucleotides are TGTGCCATCAGTGCCCGGGATAAGGACATTCAGTACTTC. Translation gives CAISARDKDIQYF.

The CDR3 protein is CASSYERGGVYEQYF. CDR3 bases: TGTGCCAGCAGTTACGAGCGGGGGGGGGTCTACGAGCAGTACTTC. The J gene is TRBJ2-7, the V gene TRBV6-5; 10 nucleotides agree with TRBD2. The trim removed 2 bases at V and 3 bases at J, leaving 4 bases unmatched. Looked up from germline, CDR1 is MNHEY and CDR2 is SVGAGI. This CDR3 is built from 15 residues.

This sequence joins TRBV7-6 and TRBJ2-7, with D uncertain. Trimming took 5 bases from V and 6 from J, leaving 17 bases between them. This CDR3 has 14 residues. CDR1 and CDR2 from the germline V gene are SGHVS and FNYEAQ. The CDR3 reads CASSPEGLWGEQYF. The CDR3 DNA is TGTGCCAGCAGCCCAGAAGGCCTTTGGGGCGAGCAGTACTTC. The variable domain in full, completed from reference TRBV7-6 and TRBJ2-7, reads GAGVSQSPRYKVTKRGQDVALRCDPISGHVSLYWYRQALGQGPEFLTYFNYEAQQDKSGLPNDRFSAERPEGSISTLTIQRTEQRDSAMYRCASSPEGLWGEQYFGPGTRLTVT.

The chain recombines TRBV27 with TRBJ2-7; D may be TRBD2 (6 bases). Trimming left V 5 bases short and J 0 bases short, with 17 bases between. The CDR3 is 16 residues long. Germline CDR1 and CDR2: MNHEY and SMNVEV (reference sequence). The CDR3 region is CASSPSMGGTSYEQYF. Here the CDR3 DNA reads TGTGCCAGCAGTCCCTCCATGGGGGGTACCTCCTACGAGCAGTACTTC.

The DNA of the CDR3 is TGTGCCAGCAGTTTAGTCCCGGACAGGAAAATCTACGAGCAGTACTTC. Its translation: CASSLVPDRKIYEQYF. The J gene is TRBJ2-7, the V gene TRBV27; 7 bases fit TRBD1. The V gene end was trimmed by 2 bases and the J gene end by 3 bases; junction bases not matched to a gene: 10. CDR3 size: 16 residues. Germline loops: CDR1 MNHEY, CDR2 SMNVEV (reference sequence).

Only a few counts were recorded for this clone. The chain couples TRBV6-1 to TRBJ2-3, with 8 nucleotides matching TRBD2. V lost 0 bases to trimming and J lost 6 bases; unmatched junction nucleotides: 14. The CDR3 consists of 18 residues. Looked up from germline, CDR1 is MNHNS and CDR2 is SASEGT. The CDR3 sequence: CASSEAPSGLADSDTQYF. The CDR3 DNA is TGTGCCAGCAGTGAAGCCCCGTCTGGACTAGCAGATTCGGATACGCAGTATTTT.

This clone was picked up one time. The V call is TRBV4-3, the J call TRBJ1-6, with unresolved D. Germline loops: CDR1 LGHNA, CDR2 YSLEER. The CDR3 length is 14 residues. The ends were cut back, 4 bases at V and 0 bases at J, with 4 bases in the middle. CDR3 coding DNA: TGCGCCAGCAGCCTGAGCTCCTATAATTCACCCCTCCACTTT. Encoded protein: CASSLSSYNSPLHF.